This TCR beta chain appears in the sequencing data of a study of monozygotic twins with inflammatory bowel disease. The germline CDR1 and CDR2 sequences are DFQATT and SNEGSKA (reference sequence). The length of the CDR3 is 13 residues. Template switching introduced UMIs that contain a 6-nucleotide sample barcode. TCRdb reworked the 5' RACE reads into one entry per CDR3 protein, no DNA. The sample table includes a few hundred thousand distinct CDR3 sequences. The sequencing sample was made of blood. This receptor was obtained from a human donor with ulcerative colitis or Crohn's disease, or a healthy co-twin of an affected twin (not recorded which). The chain carries TRBV20-1 and TRBJ2-3; TCRdb outputs TRBD2, but without DNA this stays unchecked. The CDR3 loop reads CSASGGGTDTQYF.